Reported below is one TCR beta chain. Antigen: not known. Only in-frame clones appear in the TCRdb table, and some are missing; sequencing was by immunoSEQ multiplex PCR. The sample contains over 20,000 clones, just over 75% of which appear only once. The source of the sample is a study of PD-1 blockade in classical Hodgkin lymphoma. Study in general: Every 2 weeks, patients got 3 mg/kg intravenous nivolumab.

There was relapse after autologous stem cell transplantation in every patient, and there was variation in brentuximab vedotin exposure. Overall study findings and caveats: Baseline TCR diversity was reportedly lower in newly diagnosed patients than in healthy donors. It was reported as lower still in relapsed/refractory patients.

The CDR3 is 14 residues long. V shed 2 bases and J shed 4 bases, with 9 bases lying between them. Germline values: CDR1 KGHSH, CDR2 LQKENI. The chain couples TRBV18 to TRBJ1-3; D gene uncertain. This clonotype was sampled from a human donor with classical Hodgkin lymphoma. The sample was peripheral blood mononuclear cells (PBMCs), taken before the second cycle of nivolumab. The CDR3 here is CASSPGQLGNTIYF. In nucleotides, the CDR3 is TGTGCCAGCTCACCAGGGCAGCTAGGAAACACCATATATTTT. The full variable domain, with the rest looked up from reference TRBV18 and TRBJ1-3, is NAGVMQNPRHLVRRRGQEARLRCSPMKGHSHVYWYRQLPEEGLKFMVYLQKENIIDESGMPKERFSAEFPKEGPSILRIQQVVRGDSAAYFCASSPGQLGNTIYFGEGSWLTVV.